This TCR beta chain originates from a study of OX40 agonist ivuxolimab in advanced cancers. Study background: Partial responses were seen in three patients, one with hepatocellular carcinoma and two with cutaneous melanoma. General study points: Clonal expansion in partial responders at 0.1-3.0 mg/kg ranked among the lowest.

Germline CDR1 MNHNS, CDR2 SASEGT. The CDR3 has 12 residues. The V end lost 6 bases, the J end lost 4 bases, and 6 bases lay between the germline ends. Sequencing used immunoSEQ multiplex PCR; TCRdb keeps in-frame clones, though not all of them. Among roughly 70,000 clones listed, approximately 80% were seen once. Concerning this clone: Its antigen is still unknown.

J is TRBJ1-4 and V is TRBV6-1; no definite D call. The TCR comes from an adult with an advanced solid tumor such as melanoma, head and neck, liver or kidney cancer. Sample: CD4+ or CD8+ T cells sorted from blood, taken in a trial of the OX40 agonist ivuxolimab. CDR3 residues: CASRAFNEKLFF. The CDR3 DNA reads TGTGCCAGCAGGGCCTTTAATGAAAAACTGTTTTTT.